This T cell receptor (beta chain) was retrieved from a study of response to subunit inactivated influenza vaccine. From the RT-PCR reads, TCRdb called clonotypes with MiXCR, one entry per CDR3 protein. Of more than 700,000 distinct CDR3 sequences in the sample, 21% were seen once. In this sample, this clonotype turned up a few times. The ends were cut back, 4 bases at V and 1 base at J, with 11 bases in the middle. The CDR3 has 15 residues. Germline values: CDR1 SGDLS, CDR2 YYNGEE. The source of this sequence is a man in his forties or fifties who received an inactivated influenza vaccine. Sequenced here: PBMCs from blood, sampled more than 4 days after vaccination. The J gene is TRBJ2-2, the V gene TRBV9; either TRBD1 or TRBD2 may fit D (5 bases each). CDR3 nucleotides: TGTGCCAGCAGCCCGGGGCTGCAGAACACCGGGGAGCTGTTTTTT. It specifies CASSPGLQNTGELFF.